This TCR beta chain was documented in a study of tumor-infiltrating lymphocytes in primary liver carcinoma. Notes on this clonotype: Germline and junction disagree at one end, which may indicate a read error.

RNA was extracted from whole blood without cell sorting, alongside germline DNA. A sample of about 4.2 milliliters of peripheral blood was taken before surgery. CDR3 length: 13 residues. Germline CDR1 SGHAT, CDR2 FQNNGV. With 400 to 550 ng total RNA as template and a constant-region primer, TCR beta cDNA was made. TCR beta libraries came from three nested multiplex PCR rounds using slightly modified ARM-PCR. The two initial PCR rounds, about 9 cycles each, used TRBV1-TRBV30 forward and C-beta reverse primers. Using its own MiXCR run on the multiplex PCR reads, TCRdb lists one record per CDR3 protein. The repertoire holds 330,000 or so distinct CDR3 sequences, with around three fifths as singletons.

The sample comprised peripheral blood. V and J are TRBV11-2 and TRBJ2-1, with 8 positions matching TRBD2. This TCR was recovered from a man aged 40-49 years with primary liver carcinoma and hepatitis B virus infection. CDR3 sequence: CASSLNRLAMGFF. The CDR3 nucleotides read TGTGCCAGTAGCTTAAATCGACTAGCGATGGGGTTCTTC.